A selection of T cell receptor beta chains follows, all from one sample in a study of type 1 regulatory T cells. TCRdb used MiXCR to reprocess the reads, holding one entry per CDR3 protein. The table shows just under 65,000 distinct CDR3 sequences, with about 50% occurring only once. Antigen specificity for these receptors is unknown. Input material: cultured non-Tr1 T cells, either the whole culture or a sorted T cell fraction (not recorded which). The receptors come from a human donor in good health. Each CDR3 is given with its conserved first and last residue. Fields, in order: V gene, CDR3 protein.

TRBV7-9	CASSLLSNEQFF
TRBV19	CASSPLPAYEQYF
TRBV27	CASSSLAGSYNEQFF
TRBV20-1	CSARDLSSYNEQFF
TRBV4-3	CASSPGQGLSYEQYF
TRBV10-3	CAISPGQGASYEQYF
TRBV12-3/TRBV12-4	CASSNGQGGWSPLHF
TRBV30	CAWSVPGGNQPQHF
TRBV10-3	CATLSTESSYEQYF
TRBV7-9	CASSSADRPSYGYTF
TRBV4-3	CASSQRPGTGGHSPLHF
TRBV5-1	CASSWTGSAEQYF
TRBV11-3	CVSSLRVMGTDTQYF
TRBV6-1	CASSESGVYGYTF
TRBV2	CASAIRMGTEAFF
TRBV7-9	CASSFHGVEETQYF
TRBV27	CASSLLSHTEAFF
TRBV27	CASSRLADTQYF
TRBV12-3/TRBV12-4	CASSSLYNQPQHF
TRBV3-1	CASSQDAYEQYF
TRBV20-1	CSARDRGTSGGSYEQYF
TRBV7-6	CVSSARFQGAGNTIYF
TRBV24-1	CATSEVTATQYF
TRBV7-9	CASSPTASYNEQFF
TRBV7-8	CASSWRLAGEETQYF
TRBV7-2	CASSHGGLAGAGSTDTQYF
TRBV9	CASSVVDRVTEAFF
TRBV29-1	CSVGGQYNEQFF
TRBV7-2	CASSLHPGQGTYNEQFF
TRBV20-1	CSARGGGSGNTIYF
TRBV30	CAWSVHRGDTEAFF
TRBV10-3	CAISDVAISTDTQYF
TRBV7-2	CASSLGGLKTQYF
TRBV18	CASSPRSYEQYF
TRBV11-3	CASSLERSDTQYF
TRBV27	CASSLNPKGVPYEQYF
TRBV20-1	CSAMAGTGWNEQFF
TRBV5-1	CASSVEGGSYEQCF
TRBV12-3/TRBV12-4	CASSLGQGAKRPQHF
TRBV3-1	CASRRGQGAGTEAFF
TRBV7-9	CASSLRGHGYTF